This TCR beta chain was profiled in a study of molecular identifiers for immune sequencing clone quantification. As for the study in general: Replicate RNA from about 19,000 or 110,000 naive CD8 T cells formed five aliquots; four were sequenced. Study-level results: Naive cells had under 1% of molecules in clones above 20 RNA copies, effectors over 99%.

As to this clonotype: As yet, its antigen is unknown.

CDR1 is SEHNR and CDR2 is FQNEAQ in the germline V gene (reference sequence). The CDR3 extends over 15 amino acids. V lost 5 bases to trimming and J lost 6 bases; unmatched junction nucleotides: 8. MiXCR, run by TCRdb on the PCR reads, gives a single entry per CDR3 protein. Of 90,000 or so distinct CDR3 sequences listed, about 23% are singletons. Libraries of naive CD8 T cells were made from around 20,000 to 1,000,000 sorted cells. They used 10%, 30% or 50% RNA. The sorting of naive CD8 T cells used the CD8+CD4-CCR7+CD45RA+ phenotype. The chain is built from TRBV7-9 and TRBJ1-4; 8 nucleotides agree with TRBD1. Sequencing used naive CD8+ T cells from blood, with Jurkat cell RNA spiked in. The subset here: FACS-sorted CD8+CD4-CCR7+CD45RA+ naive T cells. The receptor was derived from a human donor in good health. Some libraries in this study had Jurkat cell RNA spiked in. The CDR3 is CASSQNRGWDEKLFF. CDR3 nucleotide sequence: TGTGCCAGCAGCCAGAACAGGGGGTGGGATGAAAAACTGTTTTTT.